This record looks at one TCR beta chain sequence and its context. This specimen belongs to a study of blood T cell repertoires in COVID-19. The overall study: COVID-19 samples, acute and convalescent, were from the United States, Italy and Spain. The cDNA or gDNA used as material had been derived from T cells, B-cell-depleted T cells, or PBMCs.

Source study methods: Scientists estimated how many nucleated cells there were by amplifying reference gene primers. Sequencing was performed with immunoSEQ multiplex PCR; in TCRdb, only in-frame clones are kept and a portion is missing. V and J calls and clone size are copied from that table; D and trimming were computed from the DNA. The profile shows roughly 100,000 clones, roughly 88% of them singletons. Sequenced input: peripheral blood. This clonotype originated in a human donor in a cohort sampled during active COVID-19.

The CDR3 DNA sequence: TGTGCCAGCAGCTCTGCAGGCTATGGCTACACCTTC. This gives the protein CASSSAGYGYTF. The chain employs TRBV5-5 and TRBJ1-2; D gene ambiguous. The CDR3 has 12 amino acids. V gave up 3 bases and J gave up 4 bases, with 7 bases separating them. Germline V gene lookup returns CDR1 SGHKS and CDR2 YYEKEE (reference sequence).